The present T cell receptor beta chain was sequenced within a study of blood T cell repertoires in COVID-19. Study as a whole: Sources were T cells, B-cell-depleted T cells, or PBMCs; the material itself was cDNA or gDNA.

Only a few counts were recorded for this clone. Germline loops: CDR1 SGHRS, CDR2 YFSETQ. The CDR3 totals 15 residues. Deletions cut 4 bases from V and 3 bases from J, with 17 bases between. How the authors handled the data: Nucleated cell number was recorded as an estimate derived from reference gene primer amplification. The assay was immunoSEQ multiplex PCR, and TCRdb's table has in-frame clones only and misses some. From that table come the V and J calls and clone size; the DNA was used to work out D and trimming. Of roughly 72,000 clones listed, about 80% are singletons. V usage is TRBV5-1 and J usage is TRBJ2-7; D is uncertain. Sequencing was done on a sample of peripheral blood. The receptor was derived from a man between 65 and 80 years old who had recovered from COVID-19. For the CDR3, the DNA is TGCGCCAGCAGCCCCTCTACTGGTATTGACTACGAGCAGTACTTC. It is translated as CASSPSTGIDYEQYF.